These T cell receptor beta chains were read from a single sample in a study of cytomegalovirus exposure and HLA in healthy donors. TCRdb's copy holds only in-frame clones and misses some; the assay was immunoSEQ multiplex PCR. Here the sample spans about 220,000 clones, 75% to 80% being singletons. The sequenced material came from PBMCs. The source of these receptors is a male donor in good health and CMV-seronegative. The CDR3 runs from the conserved cysteine through the conserved F or W. The D gene is left open where the match is weak. Clone sizes are given selectively: once, few, many, or a class where the clone is expanded.

j_gene | v_gene | len | d_gene | abundance | CDR3nt | CDR3aa
TRBJ1-1 | TRBV7-2 | 14 | TRBD1 | - | TGTGCCAGCAGCTCGGACAGGATGAACACTGAAGCTTTCTTT | CASSSDRMNTEAFF
TRBJ2-3 | TRBV27 | 17 | - | few | TGTGCCAGCAGTTCGTTCTGGGTTCAGGGGCGCACAGATACGCAGTATTTT | CASSSFWVQGRTDTQYF
TRBJ1-2 | TRBV7-2 | 13 | - | - | TGTGCCAGCAGCTTATCAGCTAACTATGGCTACACCTTC | CASSLSANYGYTF
TRBJ2-1 | TRBV6-5 | 15 | - | once | TGTGCCAGCAGAGGGACACTTTCCTCCTACAATGAGCAGTTCTTC | CASRGTLSSYNEQFF
TRBJ2-4 | TRBV7-9 | 18 | TRBD2 | - | TGTGCCAGCAGCTTGGCCGGACTAGCGGGGGTAGCCAAAAACATTCAGTACTTC | CASSLAGLAGVAKNIQYF
TRBJ1-6 | TRBV2 | 13 | - | - | TGTGCCAGCGGGGACACACATAATTCACCCCTCCACTTT | CASGDTHNSPLHF
TRBJ1-5 | TRBV28 | 12 | - | - | TGTGCCAGCAGTTTGTCCAGTCAGCCCCAGCATTTT | CASSLSSQPQHF
TRBJ1-5 | TRBV5-6 | 16 | - | - | TGTGCCAGCAGCTTGGGTGCGGGGGCGAGCAATCAGCCCCAGCATTTT | CASSLGAGASNQPQHF
TRBJ1-4 | TRBV4-3 | 15 | - | - | TGCGCCAGCAGCCAAGATGGGGACTATGGTGAAAAACTGTTTTTT | CASSQDGDYGEKLFF
TRBJ1-1 | TRBV27 | 14 | - | once | TGTGCCAGCAGTTTAACCCAGGGTGGCACTGAAGCTTTCTTT | CASSLTQGGTEAFF
TRBJ1-4 | TRBV7-2 | 19 | - | - | TGTGCCAGCAGCCCTCCGGAAAGGGAGGGGAGGGGCCCTAATGAAAAACTGTTTTTT | CASSPPEREGRGPNEKLFF
TRBJ1-3 | TRBV11-2 | 15 | - | - | TGTGCCAGCAGCTTAGCTGGGGGGACTGGAAACACCATATATTTT | CASSLAGGTGNTIYF
TRBJ2-2 | TRBV14 | 15 | - | - | TGTGCCAGCAGCCAAGGCTGGCCGAACACCGGGGAGCTGTTTTTT | CASSQGWPNTGELFF
TRBJ2-6 | TRBV5-6 | 17 | - | - | TGTGCCAGCAGCTTGCGGCAGGGTCTCCCTGGGGCCAACGTCCTGACTTTC | CASSLRQGLPGANVLTF
TRBJ2-7 | TRBV5-1 | 15 | - | - | TGCGCCAGCAGCGCAACGGGACTTCGGTCCTACGAGCAGTACTTC | CASSATGLRSYEQYF